The 15 T cell receptor beta chains below were found in one sample sequenced in a study of blood T cell repertoires in COVID-19. Produced via immunoSEQ multiplex PCR; TCRdb's table is partial and in-frame only. The table records about 260,000 clones, 75% to 90% of them present only once. The specimen sequenced was PBMCs or T cells enriched from blood (not recorded which). These receptors were taken from a woman aged 40 to 49 who had been exposed to COVID-19.

The chain uses TRBV5-6 and TRBJ1-5; D possibly corresponds to TRBD1 (6 bases). Trimming shortened V by 7 bases and J by 1 base, and 15 bases separated the two germline ends. CDR1 and CDR2 (germline): SGHDT, YYEEEE. The CDR3 runs to 15 residues. The CDR3 protein is CASGQLGRSNQPQHF. DNA of the CDR3: TGTGCCAGCGGACAGTTAGGGAGAAGCAATCAGCCCCAGCATTTT.

V usage is TRBV4-2 and J usage is TRBJ1-1; 8 bases match TRBD1. The J segment lost 5 bases and the V segment lost 4 bases, leaving 9 bases of the junction unmatched. This CDR3 is 15 amino acids long. Germline V gene sequence: CDR1 LGHNA, CDR2 YNFKEQ. CDR3 sequence (DNA): TGTGCCAGCAGCCCGGGAACAGGGGGGGGTACTGAAGCTTTCTTT. Its translation is CASSPGTGGGTEAFF.

This chain joins TRBV19 and TRBJ1-5, with TRBD1 matching 9 bases. The CDR3 is 14 residues long. Unmatched junction bases numbered 5, after V lost 7 bases and J lost 4 bases. The germline gives CDR1 LNHDA, CDR2 SQIVND (reference sequence). The CDR3 sequence is CASKKDRGNQPQHF. In DNA form, the CDR3 reads TGTGCCAGTAAGAAGGACAGGGGAAATCAGCCCCAGCATTTT.

The CDR3 reads CASSHNRAGQETQYF. CDR3 nucleotide sequence: TGTGCCAGCAGCCATAACAGGGCAGGGCAAGAGACCCAGTACTTC. J is TRBJ2-5 and V is TRBV3-1 (or the pseudogene TRBV3-2); D possibly corresponds to TRBD1 (6 bases). The ends were cut back, 3 bases at V and 2 bases at J, with 13 bases in the middle. This CDR3 comprises 15 residues. Looked up from germline, CDR1 is LGHDT and CDR2 is YNNKEL (reference sequence).

This sequence joins TRBV2 and TRBJ2-1, with TRBD2 as a possible D gene (5 bases). The V gene lost 8 bases and the J gene lost 3 bases, with 11 bases spanning the gap. The length of the CDR3 is 13 residues. The germline CDR1 and CDR2 sequences are SNHLY and FYNNEI. CDR3: CASVTTYYNEQFF. The CDR3 region has the DNA TGTGCCAGCGTGACTACCTACTACAATGAGCAGTTCTTC.

The chain joins TRBV7-2 to TRBJ2-5, with 10 bases lining up with TRBD2. This CDR3 has 15 amino acids. Trimming cost V 5 bases and J 5 bases; bases outside gene matches: 8. Germline V gene lookup returns CDR1 SGHTA and CDR2 FQGNSA. The CDR3 sequence is CASSVVLAGWETQYF. The CDR3 region has the DNA TGTGCCAGCAGCGTAGTACTAGCGGGGTGGGAGACCCAGTACTTC.

The rearrangement uses TRBV6-5 and TRBJ1-2, with 7 bases aligning to TRBD1. Germline CDR1 reads MNHEY; CDR2 reads SVGAGI. This CDR3 has 15 residues. Unmatched junction bases numbered 10, after V lost 6 bases and J lost 3 bases. CDR3 nucleotides: TGTGCCAGCAGGACTCTAGGGGACAGAGACTATGGCTACACCTTC. This translates into CASRTLGDRDYGYTF.

V gene TRBV7-2 combines with J gene TRBJ2-1, with 8 bases lining up with TRBD2. Trimming took 3 bases from V and 10 from J; bases not matched to a gene: 5. The V gene's germline CDR1 is SGHTA and CDR2 FQGNSA. The CDR3 loop spans 13 amino acids. The CDR3 DNA reads TGTGCCAGCAGCTTCGTAGCGGGACTCGAGCAGTTCTTC. The encoded protein is CASSFVAGLEQFF.

The chain carries TRBV9 and TRBJ2-7; TRBD2 might be the D (6 bases). The CDR3 consists of 16 residues. Deletions cut 4 bases from V and 1 base from J, with 18 bases between. The germline V gene has CDR1 SGDLS and CDR2 YYNGEE. Here the CDR3 DNA reads TGTGCCAGCAGCCCCCTTGCGGGGTCCCTATCCTACGAGCAGTACTTC. It yields the protein CASSPLAGSLSYEQYF.

The chain joins TRBV10-3 to TRBJ2-3; TRBD1 aligns across 7 bases. Germline values: CDR1 ENHRY, CDR2 SYGVKD. With V trimmed by 5 bases and J by 6 bases, 11 bases remained unmatched. The CDR3 consists of 15 residues. DNA for the CDR3: TGTGCCATCAGTTCTCAGGGGGAAAAAGGGGATACGCAGTATTTT. Amino acids: CAISSQGEKGDTQYF.

This chain uses TRBV24-1 with TRBJ1-2; 7 nucleotides align to TRBD1. The V gene's germline CDR1 is KGHDR and CDR2 SFDVKD. The CDR3 consists of 16 residues. V lost 3 bases, J lost 4 bases, and 10 bases stayed unmatched. This chain's CDR3 is CATSDPRTGTSYGYTF. The CDR3 DNA sequence: TGTGCCACCAGTGATCCCCGGACAGGAACCTCCTATGGCTACACCTTC.

This clone was seen a handful of times. The chain carries TRBV27 and TRBJ2-1, with 10 bases fitting TRBD1. The CDR3 has 15 amino acids. Germline values: CDR1 MNHEY, CDR2 SMNVEV (reference sequence). J was trimmed by 2 bases and V by 7 bases; bases with no gene match: 5. CDR3 amino acids: CASTQGTGAYNEQFF. The CDR3 DNA reads as TGTGCCAGCACCCAGGGGACAGGGGCCTACAATGAGCAGTTCTTC.

This chain joins TRBV6-1 and TRBJ2-5, with D possibly TRBD2 on 5 matching bases. Germline CDR1 MNHNS, CDR2 SASEGT. V dropped 2 bases and J dropped 5 bases, with 15 bases sitting between them. The CDR3 consists of 15 residues. CDR3 in amino acids: CASSENIGSHETQYF. As DNA, the CDR3 is TGTGCCAGCAGTGAAAACATTGGGAGTCACGAGACCCAGTACTTC.

The chain has TRBV28 and TRBJ1-2, with D possibly TRBD1 on 5 matching bases. Germline V gene sequence: CDR1 MDHEN, CDR2 SYDVKM. V was shortened by 5 bases and J by 8 bases, with 15 bases between the two germline ends. The CDR3 covers 13 residues. CDR3 DNA sequence: TGTGCCAGCAGTCCCAGGGTACTTCGAGGCTACACCTTC. It specifies CASSPRVLRGYTF.

The chain joins TRBV6-1 to TRBJ2-1; D remains unclear. Trimming cost V 2 bases and J 0 bases, with 11 bases left between them. Germline assignment: CDR1 MNHNS and CDR2 SASEGT. This CDR3 region has 16 residues. The CDR3 region has the DNA TGTGCCAGCAGTGAATCCTTAGCACGCTCCTACAATGAGCAGTTCTTC. It encodes CASSESLARSYNEQFF.